This T cell receptor beta chain came from a study of blood T cell repertoires in COVID-19. Whole-study context: Sites in the United States, Italy and Spain provided acute and convalescent COVID-19 samples. Nucleic acid was either cDNA or gDNA, and it came from T cells, B-cell-depleted T cells, or PBMCs.

Methods used by the authors: By means of reference gene primer amplification, nucleated cell counts were estimated. Produced via immunoSEQ multiplex PCR; TCRdb's table is partial and in-frame only. V and J calls and clone size follow that table, whereas D and trimming were derived from the DNA. The table records some 74,000 clones, approximately 80% of them present only once. Germline loops: CDR1 MNHEY, CDR2 SVGAGI. CDR3 size: 15 residues. V was pared by 2 bases and J by 8 bases, with 6 bases of the junction left unmatched. The V gene is TRBV6-5, the J gene TRBJ1-6, with 7 bases lining up with TRBD1. This TCR derives from a human donor in a cohort sampled during active COVID-19. The specimen was peripheral blood. The CDR3, as DNA: TGTGCCAGCAGTTACCAGACAGGGAAAGATTCACCCCTCCACTTT. Its translation: CASSYQTGKDSPLHF.